This is a list of T cell receptor beta chains from one sample in a study of blood T cell repertoires in COVID-19. The data were produced by immunoSEQ multiplex PCR, yet TCRdb's version contains in-frame clones alone and is incomplete. The sample includes roughly 200,000 clones, 86% of them seen just once. The sample taken for sequencing was peripheral blood. These receptors were taken from a woman in her fifties or sixties with COVID-19, enrolled during active disease. CDR3s include the opening cysteine and the closing phenylalanine or tryptophan. The D gene is left open where the match is weak. Size values are once, few and many counts, or a class for expanded clones, and some rows have none.

v_call	j_call	d_call	clone_size	cdr3_aa	cdr3_nt
TRBV18	TRBJ2-2	TRBD1	-	CASSRVQGKDGELFF	TGTGCCAGCTCACGGGTACAGGGGAAGGACGGGGAGCTGTTTTTT
TRBV7-3	TRBJ2-1	TRBD2	few	CAGSGANGRNEQFF	TGTGCCGGGAGCGGGGCGAACGGGAGGAATGAGCAGTTCTTC
TRBV5-1	TRBJ2-2	TRBD2	-	CASSLGDLLAGDTTGELFF	TGCGCCAGCAGCTTGGGGGACCTACTAGCGGGGGATACTACCGGGGAGCTGTTTTTT
TRBV5-1	TRBJ1-4	TRBD1	few	CASSLTGGWNEKLFF	TGCGCCAGCAGCTTGACAGGGGGCTGGAATGAAAAACTGTTTTTT
TRBV6-2/TRBV6-3	TRBJ2-7	-	-	CASSATSPYEQYF	TGTGCCAGCAGTGCGACAAGCCCCTACGAGCAGTACTTC
TRBV15	TRBJ1-3	-	-	CATSRDHRENTIYF	TGTGCCACCAGCAGAGATCACAGGGAAAACACCATATATTTT
TRBV27	TRBJ1-6	-	-	CASRTGVVNSPLHF	TGTGCCAGCAGGACCGGGGTAGTTAATTCACCCCTCCACTTT
TRBV7-8	TRBJ1-1	-	-	CASSLRPARALGLTEAFF	TGTGCCAGCAGCCTAAGACCGGCCAGGGCTTTGGGCTTGACTGAAGCTTTCTTT
TRBV30	TRBJ1-2	TRBD1	-	CAWSDGTVYGYTF	TGTGCCTGGAGTGACGGGACAGTCTATGGCTACACCTTC
TRBV10-3	TRBJ2-2	-	-	CAISRDTDTGELFF	TGTGCCATCAGCCGGGACACGGACACCGGGGAGCTGTTTTTT
TRBV5-1	TRBJ2-1	TRBD1	-	CASSIGTGPRRDEQFF	TGCGCCAGCAGCATAGGGACAGGGCCGAGGAGGGATGAGCAGTTCTTC
TRBV5-1	TRBJ2-5	-	-	CASSLAGAGAETQYF	TGCGCCAGCAGCTTGGCCGGGGCAGGGGCAGAGACCCAGTACTTC
TRBV13	TRBJ2-3	TRBD2	-	CASSLTSGYPSTDTQYF	TGTGCCAGCAGCTTGACTAGCGGATATCCTAGCACAGATACGCAGTATTTT
TRBV12-3/TRBV12-4	TRBJ1-5	TRBD1	-	CASSILQGQPQHF	TGTGCCAGCAGTATCCTACAGGGGCAGCCCCAGCATTTT
TRBV7-9	TRBJ2-2	TRBD2	few	CASSFGLAGAWTGELFF	TGTGCCAGCAGCTTTGGACTAGCGGGGGCCTGGACCGGGGAGCTGTTTTTT
TRBV19	TRBJ1-1	-	once	CASSMQGNTEAFF	TGTGCCAGTAGTATGCAGGGTAACACTGAAGCTTTCTTT